The present TCR beta chain was sequenced within a study of radiation and T cells in renal cell carcinoma. Study as a whole: Nephrectomy followed 15 Gy stereotactic body radiation by 4 weeks.

Comment on this clone: Its cognate antigen is unknown.

The repertoire was sequenced with immunoSEQ multiplex PCR; TCRdb's copy has only in-frame clones and lacks some. The data contain roughly 130,000 clones, 75% to 85% of them seen just once; the ten biggest clones take up about 1.9%. Stated time point: blood 2 weeks post-SBRT. The treatment was: 15 Gy SBRT to primary tumor, nephrectomy 4 weeks later. The tumor was a clear cell renal cell carcinoma. Study findings and constraints: In blood, top tumor clones expanded by 2 weeks, shrinking by 4. Pretreatment tumor biopsies were lacking, so baseline clonotypes are unknown.

The J segment lost 0 bases and the V segment lost 4 bases, leaving 9 bases of the junction unmatched. Germline CDR1 SGHAT, CDR2 FQDESV (reference sequence). The CDR3 runs 17 residues. The origin of this receptor is a woman aged 60-75 years with renal cell carcinoma. This chain uses TRBV11-1 with TRBJ1-1, with 9 bases identical to TRBD1. The source was blood, collected from a patient whose treatment included radiotherapy and nephrectomy. In DNA, the CDR3 is TGTGCCAGCAGCTGGGTTACAGGGGGCTCGTTGAACACTGAAGCTTTCTTT. Translating gives CASSWVTGGSLNTEAFF.